This record covers a single T cell receptor (beta chain). Its target antigen remains unknown. No per-base quality is available; no much larger clone lies one base away. The germline V gene yields MDHEN for CDR1 and SYDVKM for CDR2. Trimming costs V 4 bases and J 2 bases, and their ends lie 16 bases apart. The CDR3 runs 16 residues from the cysteine to the phenylalanine. The read is trimmed to its CDR3 DNA, 48 bases read in frame from base 1. According to the study, the label for this sample's treatment or condition signals: in vitro stimulation with specific CMV peptide epitopes to enrich CMV-specific T cells. The sample comes from a study of T cell repertoires in cytomegalovirus infection (dated by TCRdb to the late 2010s). Notes on the research overall: The peptide stimulations were aimed at well-studied HLA-B-restricted epitopes as well as recently identified HLA-C-restricted CMV epitopes, whose presentation resists viral immunomodulation. The HLA type of each donor mattered for the analysis, because public TCR beta signatures pointed to carriage of CMV infection along with the matching HLA type. Beyond this particular receptor, the publication reports: Carriers of CMV infection plus the relevant HLA type were discriminated by the cumulative frequency of public TCR beta family members in the study cohort and in an independent approximately 350-donor cohort. The ex vivo response was dominated by HLA-C-restricted CMV-specific TCR beta clonotypes, which also provided the single most frequent clonotype in two of eight donors.

These reads were obtained on an Illumina HiSeq 1500. Through fastp at Q25 and MiXCR, TCRdb rebuilt clones from the public reads, retaining in-frame beta chains. Every entry covers one CDR3 protein and lists the most common genes and DNA from its rows. The sample contains approximately 730,000 distinct CDR3 sequences, roughly a third of them found a single time. The leading ten clones occupy 15% to 20% of the sample. The receptor's source is a human donor in good health (CMV status not recorded). Some clones in this sample may be carry-over from other donors' samples. The chain employs TRBV28 and TRBJ2-3, with the D gene uncertain. Specimen: cultured PBMCs, collected from culture after CMV antigen stimulation. The CDR3: CASSSDWLPPTDTQYF. The DNA sequence is as follows: TGTGCCAGCAGTTCAGACTGGCTGCCTCCCACAGATACGCAGTATTTT.